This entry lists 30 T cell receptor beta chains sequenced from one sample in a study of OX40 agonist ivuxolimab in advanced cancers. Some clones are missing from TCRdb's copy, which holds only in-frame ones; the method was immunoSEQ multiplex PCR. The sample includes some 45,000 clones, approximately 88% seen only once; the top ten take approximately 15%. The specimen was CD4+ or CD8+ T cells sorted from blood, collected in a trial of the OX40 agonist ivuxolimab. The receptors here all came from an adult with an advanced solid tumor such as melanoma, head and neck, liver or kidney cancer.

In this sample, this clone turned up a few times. CDR3: CSVYSTHHSGYGYTF. The DNA for the CDR3 is TGCAGCGTTTATTCGACACACCATTCGGGGTATGGCTACACCTTC. The chain joins TRBV29-1 to TRBJ1-2; D unresolved. This CDR3 contains 15 residues. Germline CDR1 reads SQVTM; CDR2 reads ANQGSEA. V shed 5 bases and J shed 5 bases, with 21 bases lying between them.

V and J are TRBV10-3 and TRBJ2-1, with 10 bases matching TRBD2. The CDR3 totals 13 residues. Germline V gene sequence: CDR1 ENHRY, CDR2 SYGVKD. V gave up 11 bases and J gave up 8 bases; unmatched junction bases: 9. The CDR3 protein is CASQRGGLDEQFF. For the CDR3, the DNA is TGTGCCTCCCAGCGGGGGGGCTTAGATGAGCAGTTCTTC.

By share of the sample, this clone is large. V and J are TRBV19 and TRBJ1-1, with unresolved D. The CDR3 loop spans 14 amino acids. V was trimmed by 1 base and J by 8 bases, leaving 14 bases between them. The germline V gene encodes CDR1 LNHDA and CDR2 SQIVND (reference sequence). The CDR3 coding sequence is TGTGCCAGTAGTATAGCCCGCGGAGGGAAGGAAGCTTTCTTT. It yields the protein CASSIARGGKEAFF.

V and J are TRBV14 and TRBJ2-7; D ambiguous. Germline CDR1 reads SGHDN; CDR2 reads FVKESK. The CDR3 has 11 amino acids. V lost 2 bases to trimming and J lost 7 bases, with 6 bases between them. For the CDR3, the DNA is TGTGCCAGCAGCCAAACTCGGGAGCAGTACTTC. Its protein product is CASSQTREQYF. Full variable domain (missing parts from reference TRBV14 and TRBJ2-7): EAGVTQFPSHSVIEKGQTVTLRCDPISGHDNLYWYRRVMGKEIKFLLHFVKESKQDESGMPNNRFLAERTGGTYSTLKVQPAELEDSGVYFCASSQTREQYFGPGTRLTVT.

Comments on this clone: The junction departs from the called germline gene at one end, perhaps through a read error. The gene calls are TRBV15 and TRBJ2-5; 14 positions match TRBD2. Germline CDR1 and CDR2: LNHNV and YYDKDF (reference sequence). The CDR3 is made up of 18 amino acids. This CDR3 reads CVTSYKGTSGRYQETQYF. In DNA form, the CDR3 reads TGTGTCACCAGTTACAAGGGGACTAGCGGGAGATACCAAGAGACCCAGTACTTC.

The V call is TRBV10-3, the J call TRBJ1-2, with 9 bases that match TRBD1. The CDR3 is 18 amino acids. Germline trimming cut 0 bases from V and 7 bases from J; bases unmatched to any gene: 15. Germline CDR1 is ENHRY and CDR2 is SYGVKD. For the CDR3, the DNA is TGTGCCATCAGTGAGTCTTGGGGACAGGGAGATCCAGTGGCTGGCTACACCTTC. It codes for CAISESWGQGDPVAGYTF.

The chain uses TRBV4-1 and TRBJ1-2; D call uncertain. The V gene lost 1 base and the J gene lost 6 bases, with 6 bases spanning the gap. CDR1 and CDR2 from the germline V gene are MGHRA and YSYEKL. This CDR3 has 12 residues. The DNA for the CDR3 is TGCGCCAGCAGCCAAGGTGGGGATGGCTACACCTTC. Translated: CASSQGGDGYTF.

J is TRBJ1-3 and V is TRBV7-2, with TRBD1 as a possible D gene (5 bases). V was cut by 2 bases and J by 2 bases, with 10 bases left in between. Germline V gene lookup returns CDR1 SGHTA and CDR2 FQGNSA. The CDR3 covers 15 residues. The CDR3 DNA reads TGTGCCAGCAGCTTACGGGGGAACCCTGGAAACACCATATATTTT. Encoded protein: CASSLRGNPGNTIYF. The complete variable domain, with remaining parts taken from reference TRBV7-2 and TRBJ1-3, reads GAGVSQSPSNKVTEKGKDVELRCDPISGHTALYWYRQSLGQGLEFLIYFQGNSAPDKSGLPSDRFSAERTGGSVSTLTIQRTQQEDSAVYLCASSLRGNPGNTIYFGEGSWLTVV.

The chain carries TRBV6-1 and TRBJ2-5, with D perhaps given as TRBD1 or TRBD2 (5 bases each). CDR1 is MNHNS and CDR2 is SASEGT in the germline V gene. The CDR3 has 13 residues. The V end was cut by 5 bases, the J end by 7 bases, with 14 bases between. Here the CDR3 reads CASSLRGRPTQYF. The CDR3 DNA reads TGTGCCAGCAGTTTGAGGGGTCGGCCGACCCAGTACTTC.

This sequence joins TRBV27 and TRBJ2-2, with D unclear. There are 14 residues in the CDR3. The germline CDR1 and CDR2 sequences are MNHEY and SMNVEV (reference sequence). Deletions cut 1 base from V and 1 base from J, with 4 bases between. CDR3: CASSLFRNTGELFF. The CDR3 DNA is TGTGCCAGCAGTTTATTCAGGAACACCGGGGAGCTGTTTTTT.

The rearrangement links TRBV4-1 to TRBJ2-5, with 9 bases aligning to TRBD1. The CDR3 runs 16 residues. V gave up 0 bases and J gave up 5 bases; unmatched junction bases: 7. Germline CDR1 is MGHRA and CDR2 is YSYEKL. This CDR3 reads CASSQEPTGGRETQYF. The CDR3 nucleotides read TGCGCCAGCAGCCAAGAACCCACAGGGGGCCGCGAGACCCAGTACTTC.

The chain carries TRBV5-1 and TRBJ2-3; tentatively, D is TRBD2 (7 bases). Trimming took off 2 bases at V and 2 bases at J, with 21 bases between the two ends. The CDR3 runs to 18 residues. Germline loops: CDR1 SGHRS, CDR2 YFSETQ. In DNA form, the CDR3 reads TGCGCCAGCAGCTTCCTACCGCCGTCGGGGGGCGACACAGATACGCAGTATTTT. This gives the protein CASSFLPPSGGDTDTQYF.

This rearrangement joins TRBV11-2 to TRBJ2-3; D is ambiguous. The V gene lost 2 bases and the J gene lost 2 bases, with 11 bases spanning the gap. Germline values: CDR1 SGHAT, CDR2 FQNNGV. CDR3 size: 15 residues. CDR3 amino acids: CASSLLIGITDTQYF. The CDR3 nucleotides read TGTGCCAGCAGCTTACTCATTGGGATCACAGATACGCAGTATTTT.

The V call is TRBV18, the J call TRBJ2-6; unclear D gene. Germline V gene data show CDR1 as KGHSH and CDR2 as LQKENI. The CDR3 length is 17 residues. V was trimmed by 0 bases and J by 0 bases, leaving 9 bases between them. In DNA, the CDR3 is TGTGCCAGCTCACCACCAAAAGGCTCCTCTGGGGCCAACGTCCTGACTTTC. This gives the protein CASSPPKGSSGANVLTF.

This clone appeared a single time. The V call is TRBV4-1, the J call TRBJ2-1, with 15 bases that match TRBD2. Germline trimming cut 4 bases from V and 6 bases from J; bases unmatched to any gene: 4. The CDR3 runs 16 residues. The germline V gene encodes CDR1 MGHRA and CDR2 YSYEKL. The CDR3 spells CASSPGLAGGRNEQFF. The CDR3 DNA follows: TGCGCCAGCAGCCCGGGACTAGCGGGGGGCCGCAATGAGCAGTTCTTC.

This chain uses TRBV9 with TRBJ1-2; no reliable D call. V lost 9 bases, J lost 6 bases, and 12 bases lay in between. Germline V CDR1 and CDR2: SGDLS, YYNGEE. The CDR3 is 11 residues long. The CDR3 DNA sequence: TGTGCCACCCGGGGAATAGATGGCTACACCTTC. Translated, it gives CATRGIDGYTF.

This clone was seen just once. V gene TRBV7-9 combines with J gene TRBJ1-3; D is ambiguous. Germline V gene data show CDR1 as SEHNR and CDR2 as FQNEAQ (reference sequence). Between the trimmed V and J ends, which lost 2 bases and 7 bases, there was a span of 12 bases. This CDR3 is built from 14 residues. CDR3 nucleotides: TGTGCCAGCAGCTTACCAGAGACGAGGAACACCATATATTTT. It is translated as CASSLPETRNTIYF.

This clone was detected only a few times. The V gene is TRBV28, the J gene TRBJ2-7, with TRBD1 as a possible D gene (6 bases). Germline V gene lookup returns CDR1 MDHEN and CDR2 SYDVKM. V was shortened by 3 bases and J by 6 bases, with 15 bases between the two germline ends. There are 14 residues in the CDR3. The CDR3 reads CASSLTGGGAEQYF. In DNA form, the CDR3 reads TGTGCCAGCAGTTTGACAGGCGGTGGAGCCGAGCAGTACTTC.

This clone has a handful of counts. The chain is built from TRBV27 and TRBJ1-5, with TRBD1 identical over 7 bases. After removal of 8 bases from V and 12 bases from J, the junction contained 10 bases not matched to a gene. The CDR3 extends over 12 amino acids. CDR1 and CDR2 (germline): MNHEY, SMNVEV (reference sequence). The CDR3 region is CASGGTAGRQHF. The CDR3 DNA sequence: TGTGCCAGCGGGGGGACAGCCGGACGCCAGCATTTT.

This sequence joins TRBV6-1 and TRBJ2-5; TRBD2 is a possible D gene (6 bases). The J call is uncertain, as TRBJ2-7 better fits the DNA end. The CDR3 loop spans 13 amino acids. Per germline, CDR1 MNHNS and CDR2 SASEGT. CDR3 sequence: CASSAGAGYEQYF. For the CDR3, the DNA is TGTGCCAGCAGTGCGGGAGCGGGCTACGAGCAGTACTTC.

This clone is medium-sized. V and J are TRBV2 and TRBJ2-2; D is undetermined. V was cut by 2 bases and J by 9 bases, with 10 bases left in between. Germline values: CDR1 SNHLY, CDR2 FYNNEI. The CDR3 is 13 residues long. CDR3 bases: TGTGCCAGCAGTGAAATCCCCAACCGGGAGCTGTTTTTT. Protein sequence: CASSEIPNRELFF.

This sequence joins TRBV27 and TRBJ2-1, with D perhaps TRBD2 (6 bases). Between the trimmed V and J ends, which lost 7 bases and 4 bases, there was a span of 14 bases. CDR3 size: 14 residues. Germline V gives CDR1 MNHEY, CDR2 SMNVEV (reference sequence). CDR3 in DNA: TGTGCCAGCATCGGGGGAGAGCGGTACAATGAGCAGTTCTTC. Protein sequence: CASIGGERYNEQFF.

DNA for the CDR3: TGTGCCAGCAGCGGAGCAGGTTTCGGTCAGCCCCAGCATTTT. It translates to CASSGAGFGQPQHF. V is TRBV27 and J is TRBJ1-5; D ambiguous. The germline CDR1 and CDR2 sequences are MNHEY and SMNVEV (reference sequence). Trimming shortened V by 6 bases and J by 6 bases, and 15 bases separated the two germline ends. CDR3 length: 14 amino acids.

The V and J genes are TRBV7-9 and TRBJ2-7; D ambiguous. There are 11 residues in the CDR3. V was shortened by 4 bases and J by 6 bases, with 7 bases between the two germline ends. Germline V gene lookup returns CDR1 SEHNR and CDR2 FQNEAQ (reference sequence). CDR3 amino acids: CASSYTVEQYF. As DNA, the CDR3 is TGTGCCAGCAGCTATACAGTCGAGCAGTACTTC.

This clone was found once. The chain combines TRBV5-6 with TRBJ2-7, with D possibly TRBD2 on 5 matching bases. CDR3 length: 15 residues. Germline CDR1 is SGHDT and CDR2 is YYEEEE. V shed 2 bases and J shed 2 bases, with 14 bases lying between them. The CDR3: CASSFATSPPYEQYF. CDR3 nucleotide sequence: TGTGCCAGCAGCTTTGCAACTAGTCCGCCCTACGAGCAGTACTTC.

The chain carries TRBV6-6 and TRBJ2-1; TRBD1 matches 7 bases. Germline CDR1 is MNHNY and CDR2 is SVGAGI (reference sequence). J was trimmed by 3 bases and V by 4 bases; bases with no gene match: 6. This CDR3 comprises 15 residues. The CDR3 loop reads CASSLQGTFYNEQFF. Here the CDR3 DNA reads TGTGCCAGCAGTTTACAGGGGACCTTCTACAATGAGCAGTTCTTC.

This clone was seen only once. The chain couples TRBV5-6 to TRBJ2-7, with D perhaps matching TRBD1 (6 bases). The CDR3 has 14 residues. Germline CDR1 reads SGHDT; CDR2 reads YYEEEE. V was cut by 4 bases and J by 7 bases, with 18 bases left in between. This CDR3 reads CASSRATGTGEQYF. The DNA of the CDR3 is TGTGCCAGCAGCCGGGCCACAGGGACGGGAGAGCAGTACTTC.

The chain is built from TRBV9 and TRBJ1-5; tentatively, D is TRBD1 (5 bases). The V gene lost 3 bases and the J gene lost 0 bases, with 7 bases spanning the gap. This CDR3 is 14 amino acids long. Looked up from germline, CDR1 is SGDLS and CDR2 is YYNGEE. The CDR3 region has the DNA TGTGCCAGCAGCGCGGGGGGTAGCAATCAGCCCCAGCATTTT. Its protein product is CASSAGGSNQPQHF.

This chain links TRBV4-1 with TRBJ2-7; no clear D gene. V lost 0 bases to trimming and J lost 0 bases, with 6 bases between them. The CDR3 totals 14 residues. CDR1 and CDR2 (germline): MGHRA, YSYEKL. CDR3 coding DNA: TGCGCCAGCAGCCAAGATGGCAACTCCTACGAGCAGTACTTC. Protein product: CASSQDGNSYEQYF.

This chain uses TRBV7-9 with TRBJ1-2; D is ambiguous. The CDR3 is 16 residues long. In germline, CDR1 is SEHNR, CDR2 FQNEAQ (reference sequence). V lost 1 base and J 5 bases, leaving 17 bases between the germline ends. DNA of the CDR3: TGTGCCAGCAGCTTAGAGGGATCGGGAATAACTTATGGCTACACCTTC. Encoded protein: CASSLEGSGITYGYTF.